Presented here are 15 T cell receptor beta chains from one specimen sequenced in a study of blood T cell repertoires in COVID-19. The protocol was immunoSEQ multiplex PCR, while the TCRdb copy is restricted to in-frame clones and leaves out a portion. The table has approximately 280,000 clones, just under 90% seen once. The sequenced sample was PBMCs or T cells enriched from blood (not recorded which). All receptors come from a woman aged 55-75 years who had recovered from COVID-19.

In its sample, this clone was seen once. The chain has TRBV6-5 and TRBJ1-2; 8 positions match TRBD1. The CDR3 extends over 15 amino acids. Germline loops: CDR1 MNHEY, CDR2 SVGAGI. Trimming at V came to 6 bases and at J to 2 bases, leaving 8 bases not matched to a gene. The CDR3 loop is CASRTYRGENYGYTF. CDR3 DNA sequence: TGTGCCAGCAGGACCTACAGGGGGGAGAACTATGGCTACACCTTC.

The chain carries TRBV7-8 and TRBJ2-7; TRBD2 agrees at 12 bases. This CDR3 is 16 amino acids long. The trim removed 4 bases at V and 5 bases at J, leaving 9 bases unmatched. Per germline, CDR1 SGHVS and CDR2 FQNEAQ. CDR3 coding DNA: TGTGCCAGCAGCTCCTCTAGCGGGGGGGCTGGCAACGAGCAGTACTTC. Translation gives CASSSSSGGAGNEQYF.

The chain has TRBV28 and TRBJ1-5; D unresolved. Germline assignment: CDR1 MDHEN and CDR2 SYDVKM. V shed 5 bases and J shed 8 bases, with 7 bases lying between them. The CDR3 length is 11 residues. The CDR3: CASSDGKPQHF. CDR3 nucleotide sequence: TGTGCCAGCAGTGACGGGAAGCCCCAGCATTTT. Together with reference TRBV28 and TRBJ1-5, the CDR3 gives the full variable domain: DVKVTQSSRYLVKRTGEKVFLECVQDMDHENMFWYRQDPGLGLRLIYFSYDVKMKEKGDIPEGYSVSREKKERFSLILESASTNQTSMYLCASSDGKPQHFGDGTRLSIL.

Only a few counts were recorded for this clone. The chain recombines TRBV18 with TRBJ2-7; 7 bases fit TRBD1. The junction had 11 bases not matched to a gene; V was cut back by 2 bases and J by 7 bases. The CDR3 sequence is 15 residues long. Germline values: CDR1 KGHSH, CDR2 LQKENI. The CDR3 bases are TGTGCCAGCTCACCAGCGGCACAGGGGAGAGGAGAGCAGTACTTC. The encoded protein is CASSPAAQGRGEQYF.

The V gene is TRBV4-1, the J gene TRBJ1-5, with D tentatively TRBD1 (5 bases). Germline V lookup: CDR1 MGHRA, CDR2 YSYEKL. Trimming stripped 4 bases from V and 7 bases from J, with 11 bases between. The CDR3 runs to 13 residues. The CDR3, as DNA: TGCGCCAGCAGCCGTGACGGGGGACAGCCCCAGCATTTT. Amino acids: CASSRDGGQPQHF.

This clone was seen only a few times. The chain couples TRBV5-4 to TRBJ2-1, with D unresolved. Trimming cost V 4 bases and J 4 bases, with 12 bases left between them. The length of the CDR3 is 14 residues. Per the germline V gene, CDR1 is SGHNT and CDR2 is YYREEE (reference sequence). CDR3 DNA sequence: TGTGCCAGCAGCCCTCCGACTTCTTACAATGAGCAGTTCTTC. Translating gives CASSPPTSYNEQFF.

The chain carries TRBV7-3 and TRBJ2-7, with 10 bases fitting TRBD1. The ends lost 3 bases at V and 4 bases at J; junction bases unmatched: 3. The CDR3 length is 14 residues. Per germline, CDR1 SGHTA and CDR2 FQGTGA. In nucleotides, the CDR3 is TGTGCCAGCAGCTTGACAGGGGGCACGTACGAGCAGTACTTC. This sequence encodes CASSLTGGTYEQYF.

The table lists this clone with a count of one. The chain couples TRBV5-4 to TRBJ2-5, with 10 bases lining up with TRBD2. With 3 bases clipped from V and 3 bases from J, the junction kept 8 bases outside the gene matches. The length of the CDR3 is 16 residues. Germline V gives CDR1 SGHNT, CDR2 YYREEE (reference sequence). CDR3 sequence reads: CASSSGWTSGKETQYF. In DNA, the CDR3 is TGTGCCAGCAGCTCGGGCTGGACTAGCGGAAAAGAGACCCAGTACTTC.

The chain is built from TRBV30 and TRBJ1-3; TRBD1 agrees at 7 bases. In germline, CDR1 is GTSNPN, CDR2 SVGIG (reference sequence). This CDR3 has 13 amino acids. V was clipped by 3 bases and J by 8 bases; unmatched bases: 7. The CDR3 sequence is CAWRTGWRDTIYF. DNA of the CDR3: TGTGCCTGGAGGACAGGGTGGAGGGACACCATATATTTT.

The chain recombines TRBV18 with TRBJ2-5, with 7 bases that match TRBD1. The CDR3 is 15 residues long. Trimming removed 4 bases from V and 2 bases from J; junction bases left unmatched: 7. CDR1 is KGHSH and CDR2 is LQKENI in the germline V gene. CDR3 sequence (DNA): TGTGCCAGCTCACTGACCGGGACAGAACAAGAGACCCAGTACTTC. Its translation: CASSLTGTEQETQYF.

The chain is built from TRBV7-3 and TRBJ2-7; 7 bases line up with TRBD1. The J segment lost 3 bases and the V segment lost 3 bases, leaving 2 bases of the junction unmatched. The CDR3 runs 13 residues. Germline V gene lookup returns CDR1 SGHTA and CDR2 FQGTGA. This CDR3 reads CASSFGQDYEQYF. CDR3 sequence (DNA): TGTGCCAGCAGCTTTGGACAGGACTACGAGCAGTACTTC. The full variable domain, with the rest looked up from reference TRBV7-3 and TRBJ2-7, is GAGVSQTPSNKVTEKGKYVELRCDPISGHTALYWYRQSLGQGPEFLIYFQGTGAADDSGLPNDRFFAVRPEGSVSTLKIQRTERGDSAVYLCASSFGQDYEQYFGPGTRLTVT.

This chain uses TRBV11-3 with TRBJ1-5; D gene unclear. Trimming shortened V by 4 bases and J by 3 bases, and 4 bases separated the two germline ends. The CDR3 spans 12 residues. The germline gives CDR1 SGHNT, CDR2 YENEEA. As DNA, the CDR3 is TGTGCCAGCAGCTCTAACAATCAGCCCCAGCATTTT. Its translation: CASSSNNQPQHF.

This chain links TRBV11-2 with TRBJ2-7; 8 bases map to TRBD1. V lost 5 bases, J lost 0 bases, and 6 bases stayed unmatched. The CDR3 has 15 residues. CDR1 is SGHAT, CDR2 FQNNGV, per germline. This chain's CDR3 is CASSTGTGFSYEQYF. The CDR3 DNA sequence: TGTGCCAGCAGCACCGGGACAGGCTTCTCCTACGAGCAGTACTTC. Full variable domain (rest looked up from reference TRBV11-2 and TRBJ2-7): EAGVAQSPRYKIIEKRQSVAFWCNPISGHATLYWYQQILGQGPKLLIQFQNNGVVDDSQLPKDRFSAERLKGVDSTLKIQPAKLEDSAVYLCASSTGTGFSYEQYFGPGTRLTVT.

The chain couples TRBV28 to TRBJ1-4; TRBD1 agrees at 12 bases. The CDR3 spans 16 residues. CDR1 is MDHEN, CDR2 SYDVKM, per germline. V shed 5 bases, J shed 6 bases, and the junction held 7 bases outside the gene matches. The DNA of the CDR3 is TGTGCCAGCAGTCCGGGACAGGGGGCTTATTATGAAAAACTGTTTTTT. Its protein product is CASSPGQGAYYEKLFF.

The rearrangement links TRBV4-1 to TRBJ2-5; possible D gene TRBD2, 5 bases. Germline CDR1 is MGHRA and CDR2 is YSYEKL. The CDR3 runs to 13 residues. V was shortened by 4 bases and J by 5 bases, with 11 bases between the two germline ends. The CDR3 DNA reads TGCGCCAGCAGCCGCGGGCCCGCGGAGACCCAGTACTTC. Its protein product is CASSRGPAETQYF.